Shown below are 4 T cell receptor beta chains from a single sample sequenced in a study of shared clonotypes between healthy human individuals. The naive CD8 population came from CD45RO-negative cells selected for CCR7, without terminally differentiated effector memory CD45RA+ cells. Generated by immunoSEQ multiplex PCR, the TCRdb table keeps only in-frame clones and is missing some. This sample has over 2 million clones, with 85% to 95% found just once. Sample: naive CD8+ T cells sorted from blood. The receptors derive from a man younger than 35 in good health.

About this clone itself: Other nucleotide sequences in the sample specify the same CDR3. The CDR3 protein is CASSPGTSGGNEQFF. CDR3 sequence (DNA): TGCGCCAGCAGCCCGGGGACTAGCGGTGGCAATGAGCAGTTCTTC. This chain links TRBV4-3 with TRBJ2-1, with 11 bases lining up with TRBD2. Germline trimming cut 4 bases from V and 6 bases from J; bases unmatched to any gene: 5. The CDR3 is 15 amino acids. Germline V CDR1 and CDR2: LGHNA, YSLEER.

The genes are TRBV10-3 and TRBJ2-5; 11 nucleotides line up with TRBD2. V trimming: 5 bases; J trimming: 1 base; junction bases outside the gene matches: 3. Germline values: CDR1 ENHRY, CDR2 SYGVKD. The CDR3 sequence is 15 residues long. CDR3 amino acids: CAISHGTSGQETQYF. The CDR3 nucleotides read TGTGCCATCAGTCACGGGACTAGCGGCCAAGAGACCCAGTACTTC.

DNA of the CDR3: TGCGCCAGCAGCCAAGACGGGACTAGCGGGGGCTACGAGCAGTACTTC. Protein product: CASSQDGTSGGYEQYF. The rearrangement uses TRBV4-1 and TRBJ2-7; 14 positions match TRBD2. Trimming took 0 bases from V and 3 from J; bases not matched to a gene: 1. The CDR3 extends over 16 amino acids. Germline CDR1 is MGHRA and CDR2 is YSYEKL.

The chain joins TRBV6-5 to TRBJ2-7; perhaps TRBD2 as D (5 bases). V dropped 6 bases and J dropped 0 bases, with 12 bases sitting between them. The CDR3 is 14 amino acids. Germline V gene lookup returns CDR1 MNHEY and CDR2 SVGAGI. In nucleotides, the CDR3 is TGTGCCAGCAGCCCGGACGGGATCTCCTACGAGCAGTACTTC. This translates into CASSPDGISYEQYF.